One sample yielded the 8 T cell receptor beta chains listed below, sequenced in a study of cytomegalovirus exposure and HLA in healthy donors. This PCR relied on a set of 60 Vbeta primers and 13 Jbeta primers. The data were produced by immunoSEQ multiplex PCR, yet TCRdb's version contains in-frame clones alone and is incomplete. This table holds about 70,000 clones, 70% to 80% found once. Sample: PBMCs. The receptors shown here come from a girl aged 5-17 years in good health and CMV-seropositive.

The chain links TRBV21-1 to TRBJ2-7; the table's D call, TRBD1, was not checked against the DNA. TRBV21-1 is listed as a pseudogene. The CDR3 spans 15 residues. CDR3 in DNA: TGTGCCAGCAGCAAAGCGCGGGTCAGGGGATACGAGCAGTACTTC. Its translation: CASSKARVRGYEQYF.

V usage is TRBV19 and J usage is TRBJ1-5, with TRBD1 identical over 12 bases. J gave up 6 bases and V 4 bases, and 4 bases lay outside the gene matches. Germline values: CDR1 LNHDA, CDR2 SQIVND (reference sequence). The CDR3 totals 15 residues. The CDR3 nucleotides read TGTGCCAGTAGTACAGGGACAGGGGGCAGTCAGCCCCAGCATTTT. It codes for CASSTGTGGSQPQHF.

The chain links TRBV18 to TRBJ2-1; maybe TRBD2 (6 bases). V dropped 2 bases and J dropped 7 bases, with 9 bases sitting between them. Germline V gene sequence: CDR1 KGHSH, CDR2 LQKENI. This CDR3 region has 13 residues. This CDR3 is CASSPSGGNEQFF. The CDR3 DNA is TGTGCCAGCTCACCATCCGGGGGAAATGAGCAGTTCTTC.

V is TRBV14 and J is TRBJ2-5; a weak D match, TRBD1 (5 bases). Trimming shortened V by 0 bases and J by 5 bases, and 13 bases separated the two germline ends. The CDR3 totals 15 residues. The germline V gene has CDR1 SGHDN and CDR2 FVKESK. The CDR3 sequence is CASSQDQGALETQYF. CDR3 in DNA: TGTGCCAGCAGCCAAGATCAAGGGGCCTTGGAGACCCAGTACTTC.

The count of this clone is one. The chain carries TRBV7-8 and TRBJ1-1, with 8 bases that match TRBD1. The CDR3 sequence is 16 residues long. CDR1 and CDR2 from the germline V gene are SGHVS and FQNEAQ. The junction had 11 bases not matched to a gene; V was cut back by 4 bases and J by 4 bases. In DNA form, the CDR3 reads TGTGCCAGCAGCTCAAGACAGGGGCAGTTTAGCACTGAAGCTTTCTTT. Its protein is CASSSRQGQFSTEAFF.

This clone came up a few times. V gene TRBV7-8 combines with J gene TRBJ2-7; unclear D gene. Germline V gene lookup returns CDR1 SGHVS and CDR2 FQNEAQ. The CDR3 is made up of 13 amino acids. V lost 5 bases and J 2 bases, leaving 10 bases between the germline ends. In DNA form, the CDR3 reads TGTGCCAGCAGCCGAACCCACACCTACGAGCAGTACTTC. It specifies CASSRTHTYEQYF.

The rearrangement links TRBV2 to TRBJ1-6; 10 bases line up with TRBD1. Germline V gene sequence: CDR1 SNHLY, CDR2 FYNNEI. The length of the CDR3 is 15 residues. The trim removed 6 bases at V and 9 bases at J, leaving 8 bases unmatched. CDR3 residues: CASRDTTGGFSPLHF. The CDR3 DNA sequence: TGTGCCAGCAGGGACACGACAGGGGGCTTTTCACCCCTCCACTTT.

The rearrangement links TRBV28 to TRBJ1-5, with 7 bases matching TRBD1. CDR1 MDHEN and CDR2 SYDVKM come from the germline V gene. V was clipped by 6 bases and J by 0 bases; unmatched bases: 11. The CDR3 covers 17 residues. The CDR3 DNA reads TGTGCCAGCAGCACCGCCGGGACAGCTTATAGCAATCAGCCCCAGCATTTT. Protein: CASSTAGTAYSNQPQHF. Based on the CDR3 plus reference TRBV28 and TRBJ1-5, the full variable domain is DVKVTQSSRYLVKRTGEKVFLECVQDMDHENMFWYRQDPGLGLRLIYFSYDVKMKEKGDIPEGYSVSREKKERFSLILESASTNQTSMYLCASSTAGTAYSNQPQHFGDGTRLSIL.